This T cell receptor (beta chain) stems from a study of T cell changes during pregnancy in multiple sclerosis. The CDR3 spans 15 residues. Per germline, CDR1 LNHDA and CDR2 SQIVND (reference sequence). Trimming took off 0 bases at V and 8 bases at J, with 16 bases between the two ends. Libraries were prepared by immunoSEQ multiplex PCR; TCRdb keeps only in-frame clonotypes and omits some of them. The sample consists of under 65,000 clones, 90% to 95% of them appearing once. V is TRBV19 and J is TRBJ1-2; D ambiguous. The specimen was CD8+ T cells from peripheral blood mononuclear cells, collected in the second trimester of pregnancy. This clonotype was sampled from a female donor with multiple sclerosis, enrolled in a pregnancy study. CDR3 sequence (DNA): TGTGCCAGTAGTATAGATTCGATCGGGAGCGGGGGCTACACCTTC. This sequence encodes CASSIDSIGSGGYTF. The whole variable domain, remainder taken from reference TRBV19 and TRBJ1-2, is DGGITQSPKYLFRKEGQNVTLSCEQNLNHDAMYWYRQDPGQGLRLIYYSQIVNDFQKGDIAEGYSVSREKKESFPLTVTSAQKNPTAFYLCASSIDSIGSGGYTFGSGTRLTVV.